This T cell receptor beta chain was profiled in a study of blood T cell repertoires in COVID-19 (dated by TCRdb to 2018 to 2020). With regard to the full study: Samples from collaborators originated in the United States, Italy and Spain and spanned both the acute and convalescent phases of COVID-19. The material from the prospective study consisted of cDNA or gDNA derived from T cells, B-cell-depleted T cells, or PBMCs. Deeply sampled blood TCRbeta repertoires from subjects exposed to, actively infected with, or recovered from COVID-19 were included in the dataset. The repertoires were made available in a free public database intended to serve as a resource for research on the immune response to SARS-CoV-2. The samples were drawn from two sources: the first 160 participants of the ongoing ImmuneRACE study, and 1,254 subjects contributed by 6 global collaborators. A de-identified subject ID, COVID-19 status, age in years and sex were almost always included in the sample metadata. Where available, HLA class I and class II types were obtained from metadata supplied by the sample provider rather than from assay-based typing.

In the prospective study, participants were roughly 18 to 95 years old, resided in about two dozen geographic areas of the United States, and were enrolled through a virtual design. To assign participants to cohorts, the prospective study relied on clinical history that participants themselves reported in a screening survey and a study questionnaire. In the prospective study, whole blood, serum and a nasopharyngeal or oropharyngeal swab were collected from each participant by mobile phlebotomists. Over a roughly 2-month period, participants in the prospective study had the option of providing additional blood draws and questionnaires. Prospective study blood samples were shipped either frozen or at room temperature before DNA extraction. TCRbeta CDR3 regions were amplified from genomic DNA using the immunoSEQ Assay, a bias-controlled multiplex PCR. In the paper's pipeline: Within the assay, amplification of reference gene primers was used to estimate how many nucleated cells each sample contained. Sequence reads were collapsed and filtered to measure the absolute abundance of every unique TCRbeta CDR3 rearrangement. Productive Simpson clonality was computed per sample as the square root of Simpson's diversity index over productive rearrangements. In TCRdb, the immuneACCESS table is reduced to in-frame sequences with V and J assigned. These tables do not hold every clone; where another copy was compared, an unresolved V gene accounts for under half, and the others remain unexplained. V, J and clone size derive from that table, while D and trimming were established from the DNA sequence. Across this sample there are about 310,000 clones, with 90% seen only once. 3.5% to 4.5% of the sample is held by the ten biggest clonotypes.

Results and caveats for the whole study, not just this receptor: The amount of clinical and demographic metadata varied by source and participant and was provided uncurated.

About this clone: There is no known antigen for this receptor. The sample holds no much larger clone one base away, and base qualities are not on file.

CDR1 and CDR2 were assigned from the germline V gene as MDHEN and SYDVKM. From cysteine to phenylalanine, the CDR3 is 14 amino acids long. Only the CDR3 DNA stays, 42 bases, in frame from base 1. V is pruned by 2 bases and J by 3 bases, leaving 2 bases of the junction without a gene match. This TCR was recovered from a woman under 30 with acute COVID-19. Source material: PBMCs or T cells enriched from blood (not recorded which). The sequence links TRBV28 to TRBJ2-7; 9 middle bases align to TRBD1. Read as DNA, the sequence is TGTGCCAGCAGTTTAGGGGACAGGGACTACGAGCAGTACTTC. It codes for CASSLGDRDYEQYF.